The rows below give T cell receptor beta chains drawn from one sample of a study of blood T cell repertoires in COVID-19. TCRdb's table, derived via immunoSEQ multiplex PCR, lists solely in-frame clones and lacks some. The table has over 250,000 clones, approximately 83% seen once. Sequenced sample: peripheral blood. The source is a woman between 70 and 85 years old with acute or convalescent COVID-19. CDR3s include the opening cysteine and the closing phenylalanine or tryptophan. Part of the rows lack a size; the others show once, few, many or a class for expanded clones.

TRBJ1-1	TRBV6-2/TRBV6-3	-	13	CASSPNGGLEAFF
TRBJ2-7	TRBV6-5	-	15	CASSRQGSGSYEQYF
TRBJ2-6	TRBV24-1	-	16	CATSEGRDSGANVLTF
TRBJ1-2	TRBV9	-	14	CASSERVAGVGYTF
TRBJ1-1	TRBV6-6	-	12	CASSHARGVAFF
TRBJ2-5	TRBV5-3	-	18	CARSLAVGLAGNQETQYF
TRBJ2-5	TRBV20-1	-	16	CSASTPSGTTKETQYF
TRBJ1-5	TRBV7-9	-	15	CASSPGQGANQPQHF
TRBJ1-2	TRBV13	-	15	CASSLAQGIGYGYTF
TRBJ1-2	TRBV12-3/TRBV12-4	-	12	CASSDINYGYTF
TRBJ1-1	TRBV4-1	once	14	CASSHKVENTEAFF
TRBJ1-6	TRBV5-1	-	15	CASRRAAVDNSPLHF
TRBJ1-5	TRBV7-8	once	17	CATKRAGAQYSNQPQHF
TRBJ2-4	TRBV4-1	-	20	CASSQAGLRGRGLAKNIQYF
TRBJ1-1	TRBV2	-	14	CASSVVQEATEAFF
TRBJ1-5	TRBV19	few	15	CASSMNWGGNQPQHF
TRBJ2-1	TRBV2	once	14	CASSVSGIYNEQFF
TRBJ2-5	TRBV3-1/TRBV3-2	-	17	CASSQDLVASIPKTQYF
TRBJ2-7	TRBV10-3	-	15	CAIRRPGLDTYEQYF
TRBJ1-1	TRBV2	-	13	CASGQDRVTEAFF
TRBJ1-2	TRBV20-1	-	11	CSAWTVYGYTF
TRBJ1-5	TRBV2	-	12	CAKGTGNQPQHF
TRBJ2-5	TRBV5-1	-	13	CAGNSGSGGTQYF
TRBJ1-5	TRBV29-1	-	14	CSVASGMGNQPQHF
TRBJ2-3	TRBV3-1/TRBV3-2	once	16	CASSRGLAGGADTQYF
TRBJ2-3	TRBV9	-	15	CASSVQNSGTDTQYF
TRBJ1-4	TRBV7-9	-	12	CAIQGLDEKLFF
TRBJ1-4	TRBV3-1/TRBV3-2	-	12	CASNRRNEKLFF
TRBJ1-1	TRBV3-1/TRBV3-2	-	15	CASSRPGTGGTEAFF
TRBJ2-3	TRBV5-1	-	16	CASSLEAAGGADTQYF
TRBJ2-2	TRBV21-1	-	18	CASSTGTSGPLNTGELFF
TRBJ2-1	TRBV5-1	-	15	CASSLPLAGPNEQFF
TRBJ2-3	TRBV6-6	once	11	CACAVGDTQYF